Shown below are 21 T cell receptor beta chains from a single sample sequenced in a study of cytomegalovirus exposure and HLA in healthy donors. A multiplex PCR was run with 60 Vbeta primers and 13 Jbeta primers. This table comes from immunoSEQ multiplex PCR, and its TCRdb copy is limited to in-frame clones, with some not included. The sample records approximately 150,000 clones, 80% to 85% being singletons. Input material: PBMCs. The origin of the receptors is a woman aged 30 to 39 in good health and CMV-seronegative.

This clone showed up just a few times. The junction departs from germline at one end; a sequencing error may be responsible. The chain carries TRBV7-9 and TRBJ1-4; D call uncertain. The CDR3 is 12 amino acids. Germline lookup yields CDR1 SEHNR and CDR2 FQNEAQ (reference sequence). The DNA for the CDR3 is TGTTCCAGCAGCTTAGTTCCAGATATTCTGTTTTTT. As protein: CSSSLVPDILFF.

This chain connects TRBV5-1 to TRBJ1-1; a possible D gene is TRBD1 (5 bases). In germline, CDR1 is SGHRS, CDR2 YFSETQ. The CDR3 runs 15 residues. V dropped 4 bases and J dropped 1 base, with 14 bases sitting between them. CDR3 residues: CASSPGAYQNTEAFF. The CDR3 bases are TGCGCCAGCAGCCCTGGGGCTTACCAGAACACTGAAGCTTTCTTT.

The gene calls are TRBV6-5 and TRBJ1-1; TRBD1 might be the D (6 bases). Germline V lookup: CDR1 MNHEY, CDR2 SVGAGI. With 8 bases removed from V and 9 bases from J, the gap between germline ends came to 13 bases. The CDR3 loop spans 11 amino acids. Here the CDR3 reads CASVGQFQAFF. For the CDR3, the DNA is TGTGCCAGCGTCGGACAGTTTCAAGCTTTCTTT.

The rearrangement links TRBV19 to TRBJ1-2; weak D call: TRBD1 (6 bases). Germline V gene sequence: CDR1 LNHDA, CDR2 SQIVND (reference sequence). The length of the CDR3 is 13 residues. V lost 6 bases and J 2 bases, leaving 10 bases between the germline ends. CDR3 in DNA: TGTGCCAGTAGGGCCCAGGGGAACTATGGCTACACCTTC. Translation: CASRAQGNYGYTF. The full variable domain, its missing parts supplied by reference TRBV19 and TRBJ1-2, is DGGITQSPKYLFRKEGQNVTLSCEQNLNHDAMYWYRQDPGQGLRLIYYSQIVNDFQKGDIAEGYSVSREKKESFPLTVTSAQKNPTAFYLCASRAQGNYGYTFGSGTRLTVV.

CDR3 amino acids: CASSLNKGIGRQETQYF. For the CDR3, the DNA is TGTGCCAGCAGCTTGAATAAGGGGATTGGCCGACAAGAGACCCAGTACTTC. This chain joins TRBV5-6 and TRBJ2-5; TRBD1 is a possible D gene (5 bases). The CDR3 covers 17 residues. Trimming stripped 1 base from V and 2 bases from J, with 18 bases between. The germline CDR1 and CDR2 sequences are SGHDT and YYEEEE.

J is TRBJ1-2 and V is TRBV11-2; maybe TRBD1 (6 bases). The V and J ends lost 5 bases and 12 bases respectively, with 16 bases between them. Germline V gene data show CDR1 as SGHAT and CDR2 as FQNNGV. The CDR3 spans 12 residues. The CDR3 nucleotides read TGTGCCAGCAGCACCTCGACAGGTTTGGACACCTTC. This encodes CASSTSTGLDTF. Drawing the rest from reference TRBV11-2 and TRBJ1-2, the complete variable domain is EAGVAQSPRYKIIEKRQSVAFWCNPISGHATLYWYQQILGQGPKLLIQFQNNGVVDDSQLPKDRFSAERLKGVDSTLKIQPAKLEDSAVYLCASSTSTGLDTFGSGTRLTVV.

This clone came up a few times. The chain's CDR3 is CASNLQGASGNTIYF. CDR3 nucleotides: TGTGCCAGCAACCTACAGGGGGCGTCTGGAAACACCATATATTTT. J is TRBJ1-3 and V is TRBV6-1; 9 bases line up with TRBD1. The CDR3 runs 15 residues. Germline CDR1 MNHNS, CDR2 SASEGT. The V gene end was trimmed by 7 bases and the J gene end by 1 base; junction bases not matched to a gene: 5.

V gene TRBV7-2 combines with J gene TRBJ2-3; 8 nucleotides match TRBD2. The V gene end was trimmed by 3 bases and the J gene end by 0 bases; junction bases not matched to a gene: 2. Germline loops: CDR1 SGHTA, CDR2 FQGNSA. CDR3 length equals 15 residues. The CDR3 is CASSFQRGSTDTQYF. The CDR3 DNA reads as TGTGCCAGCAGCTTCCAGCGGGGGAGCACAGATACGCAGTATTTT.

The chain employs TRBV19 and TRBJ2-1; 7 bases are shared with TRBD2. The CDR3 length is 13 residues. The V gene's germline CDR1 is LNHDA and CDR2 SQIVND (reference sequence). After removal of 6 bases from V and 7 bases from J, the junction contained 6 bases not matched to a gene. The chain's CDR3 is CASSGSGRNEQFF. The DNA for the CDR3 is TGTGCCAGTAGCGGTAGCGGGCGTAATGAGCAGTTCTTC.

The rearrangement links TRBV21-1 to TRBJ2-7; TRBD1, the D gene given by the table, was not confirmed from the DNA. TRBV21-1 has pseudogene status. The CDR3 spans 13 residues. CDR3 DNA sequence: TGTGCCACCCCGTTGGCCCCAGATTACGAGCAGTACTTC. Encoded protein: CATPLAPDYEQYF.

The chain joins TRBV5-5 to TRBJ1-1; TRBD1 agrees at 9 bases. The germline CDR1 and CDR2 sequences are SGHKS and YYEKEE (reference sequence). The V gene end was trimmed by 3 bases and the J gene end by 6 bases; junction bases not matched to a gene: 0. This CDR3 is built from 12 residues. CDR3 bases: TGTGCCAGCAGCTGGACAGGGGCTGAAGCTTTCTTT. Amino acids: CASSWTGAEAFF.

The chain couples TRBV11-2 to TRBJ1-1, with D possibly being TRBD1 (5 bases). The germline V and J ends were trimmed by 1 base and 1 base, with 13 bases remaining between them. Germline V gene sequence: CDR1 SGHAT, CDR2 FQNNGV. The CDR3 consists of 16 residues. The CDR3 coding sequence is TGTGCCAGCAGCTTAGGGGTACGGGGGGGGAACACTGAAGCTTTCTTT. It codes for CASSLGVRGGNTEAFF. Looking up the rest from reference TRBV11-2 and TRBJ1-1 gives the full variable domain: EAGVAQSPRYKIIEKRQSVAFWCNPISGHATLYWYQQILGQGPKLLIQFQNNGVVDDSQLPKDRFSAERLKGVDSTLKIQPAKLEDSAVYLCASSLGVRGGNTEAFFGQGTRLTVV.

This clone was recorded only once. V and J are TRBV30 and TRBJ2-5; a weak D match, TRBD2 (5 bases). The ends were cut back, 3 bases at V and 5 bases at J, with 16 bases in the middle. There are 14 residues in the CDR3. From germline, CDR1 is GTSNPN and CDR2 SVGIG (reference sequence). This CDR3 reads CAWSALAGPETQYF. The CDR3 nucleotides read TGTGCCTGGAGCGCTTTGGCGGGTCCGGAGACCCAGTACTTC.

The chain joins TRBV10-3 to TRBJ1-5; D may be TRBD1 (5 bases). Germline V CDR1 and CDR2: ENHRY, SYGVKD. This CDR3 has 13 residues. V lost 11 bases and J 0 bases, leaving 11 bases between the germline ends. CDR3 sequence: CAAGRASNQPQHF. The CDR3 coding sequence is TGTGCCGCCGGCAGGGCTAGCAATCAGCCCCAGCATTTT.

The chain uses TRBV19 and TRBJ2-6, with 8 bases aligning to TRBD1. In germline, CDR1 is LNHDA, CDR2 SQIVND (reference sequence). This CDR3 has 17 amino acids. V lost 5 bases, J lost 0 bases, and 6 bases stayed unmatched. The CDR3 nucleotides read TGTGCCAGTAGTCTACAGGGGGAGAGCTCTGGGGCCAACGTCCTGACTTTC. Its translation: CASSLQGESSGANVLTF.

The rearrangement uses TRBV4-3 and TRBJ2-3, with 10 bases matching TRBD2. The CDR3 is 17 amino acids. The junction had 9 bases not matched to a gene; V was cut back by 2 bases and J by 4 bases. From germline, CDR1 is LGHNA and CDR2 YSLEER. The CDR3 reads CASSQSPSSGGSDTQYF. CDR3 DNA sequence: TGCGCCAGCAGCCAATCCCCCTCTAGCGGGGGTTCAGATACGCAGTATTTT.

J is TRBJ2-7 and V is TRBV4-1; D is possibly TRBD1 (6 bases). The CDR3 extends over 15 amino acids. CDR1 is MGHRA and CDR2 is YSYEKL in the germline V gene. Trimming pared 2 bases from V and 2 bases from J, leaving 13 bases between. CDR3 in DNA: TGCGCCAGCAGCCAAAGGGGGACCGCTCCCTACGAGCAGTACTTC. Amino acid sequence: CASSQRGTAPYEQYF.

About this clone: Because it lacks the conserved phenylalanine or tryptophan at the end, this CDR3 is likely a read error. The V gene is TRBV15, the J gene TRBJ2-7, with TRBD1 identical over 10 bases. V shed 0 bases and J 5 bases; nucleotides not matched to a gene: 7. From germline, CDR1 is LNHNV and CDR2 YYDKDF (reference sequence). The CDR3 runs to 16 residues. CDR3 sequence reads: CATSRDRGTGAHEQYL. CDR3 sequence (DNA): TGTGCCACCAGCAGAGATCGGGGGACAGGGGCACACGAGCAGTACCTC.

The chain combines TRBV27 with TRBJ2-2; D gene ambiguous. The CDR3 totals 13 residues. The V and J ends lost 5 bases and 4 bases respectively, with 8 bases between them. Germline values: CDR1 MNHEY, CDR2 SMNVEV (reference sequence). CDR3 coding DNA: TGTGCCAGCAGTCAAACAGCCACCGGGGAGCTGTTTTTT. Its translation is CASSQTATGELFF.

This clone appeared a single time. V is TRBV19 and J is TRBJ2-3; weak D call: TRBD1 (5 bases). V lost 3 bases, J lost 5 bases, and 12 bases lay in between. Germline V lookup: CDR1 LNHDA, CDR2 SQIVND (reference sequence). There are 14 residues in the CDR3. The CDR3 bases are TGTGCCAGTAGTATCAAAGGGGCTGGAGATACGCAGTATTTT. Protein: CASSIKGAGDTQYF.

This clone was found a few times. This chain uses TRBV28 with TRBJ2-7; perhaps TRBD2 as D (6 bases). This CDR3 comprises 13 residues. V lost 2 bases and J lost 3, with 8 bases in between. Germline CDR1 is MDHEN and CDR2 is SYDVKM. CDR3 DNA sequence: TGTGCCAGCAGTTTACAGCGGGTCTACGAGCAGTACTTC. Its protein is CASSLQRVYEQYF.